This is a list of T cell receptor beta chains from one sample in a study of beta chain features in type 1 diabetes. Some clones are missing from TCRdb's copy, which holds only in-frame ones; the method was immunoSEQ multiplex PCR. The repertoire includes around 99,000 clones, almost 40% of them detected once, and more than 0.06% sits in the top ten. The sample taken for sequencing was stem cell memory CD4+ T cells from blood. Every receptor here comes from a woman under 30 in good health. CDR3s include the opening cysteine and the closing phenylalanine or tryptophan. The D gene is left open where the match is weak. Rows give clone size only sometimes, using once, few, many, or a class for an expanded clone.

TRBV9	TRBD1	-	TRBJ2-2	CASSVERTDRIKRELFF	TGTGCCAGCAGCGTAGAGAGAACGGACAGGATCAAAAGGGAGCTGTTTTTT
TRBV6-1	TRBD1	-	TRBJ2-7	CASSEGLLNRGSNEQYF	TGTGCCAGCAGTGAAGGTTTGTTGAACAGGGGGTCCAACGAGCAGTACTTC
TRBV28	TRBD1	-	TRBJ1-2	CASGQGGGYTF	TGTGCCAGCGGACAGGGAGGTGGCTACACCTTC
TRBV29-1	TRBD1	-	TRBJ2-3	CSVDPRGLDTQYF	TGCAGCGTTGACCCCAGGGGGCTAGATACGCAGTATTTT
TRBV18	TRBD1	-	TRBJ2-7	CASSPGQLSEQYF	TGTGCCAGCTCACCGGGACAGCTTTCCGAGCAGTACTTC
TRBV21-1	-	-	TRBJ2-1	CASRKPGLAGNNEQFF	TGTGCCAGCAGGAAGCCGGGACTAGCGGGAAACAATGAGCAGTTCTTC
TRBV4-2	TRBD1	-	TRBJ1-2	CASSQEGRGENYGYTF	TGTGCCAGCAGCCAAGAGGGCAGGGGGGAGAACTATGGCTACACCTTC
TRBV5-1	-	-	TRBJ2-4	CASSPGVAKNIQYF	TGCGCCAGCAGCCCGGGTGTGGCCAAAAACATTCAGTACTTC
TRBV10-3	-	few	TRBJ2-5	CAIREPGTKGETQYF	TGTGCCATCAGGGAACCCGGGACAAAAGGCGAGACCCAGTACTTC
TRBV18	TRBD1	-	TRBJ2-7	CASSGQGEGGEQYF	TGTGCCAGCTCAGGACAGGGTGAGGGCGGCGAGCAGTACTTC
TRBV27	-	few	TRBJ2-7	CASSSWGRYEQYF	TGTGCCAGCAGTTCTTGGGGCCGCTACGAGCAGTACTTC
TRBV11-2	TRBD1	-	TRBJ2-7	CASSPRPGQNSYEQYF	TGTGCCAGCAGCCCCCGTCCGGGACAGAACTCCTACGAGCAGTACTTC
TRBV30	TRBD2	-	TRBJ2-5	CAWSRLAGGETQYF	TGTGCCTGGAGTAGGCTAGCGGGAGGAGAGACCCAGTACTTC
TRBV5-1	-	-	TRBJ2-7	CASSLGQVKSEQYF	TGCGCCAGCAGCTTGGGACAGGTGAAGTCCGAGCAGTACTTC
TRBV6-5	TRBD1	few	TRBJ2-3	CASSYFAPDRGDTQYF	TGTGCCAGCAGTTACTTCGCCCCGGACAGGGGAGATACGCAGTATTTT
TRBV6-5	TRBD1	-	TRBJ2-1	CASGEGAQNEQFF	TGTGCCAGCGGAGAGGGGGCGCAGAATGAGCAGTTCTTC
TRBV11-2	-	-	TRBJ1-3	CASSLDRGAGNTIYF	TGTGCCAGCAGCTTAGATCGGGGAGCTGGAAACACCATATATTTT
TRBV28	-	-	TRBJ1-5	CASIPEPDSNQPQHF	TGTGCCAGCATACCGGAGCCTGATAGCAATCAGCCCCAGCATTTT
TRBV4-2	TRBD2	once	TRBJ2-1	CASSQDGSSGAYNEQFF	TGTGCCAGCAGCCAAGACGGGAGTAGCGGGGCCTACAATGAGCAGTTCTTC
TRBV5-1	-	-	TRBJ1-2	CASSPETGRIYYGYTF	TGCGCCAGCAGCCCAGAGACAGGCCGGATTTACTATGGCTACACCTTC
TRBV20-1	-	-	TRBJ2-7	CSARGLYEQYF	TGCAGTGCTAGAGGACTCTACGAGCAGTACTTC
TRBV4-2	TRBD2	-	TRBJ2-7	CASSQVEGLADYEQYF	TGTGCCAGCAGCCAAGTCGAGGGACTAGCGGATTACGAGCAGTACTTC
TRBV5-1	-	-	TRBJ1-4	CASSLEERGAVKLFF	TGCGCCAGCAGCTTGGAAGAGAGAGGCGCTGTAAAACTGTTTTTT
TRBV30	-	few	TRBJ2-7	CAWSRLAFLLYEQYF	TGTGCCTGGAGTCGTCTAGCCTTTCTACTCTACGAGCAGTACTTC
TRBV6-1	-	-	TRBJ2-3	CASSERPGGTDTQYF	TGTGCCAGCAGTGAACGACCAGGCGGCACAGATACGCAGTATTTT
TRBV10-3	-	few	TRBJ1-2	CAISDPGKEYGYTF	TGTGCCATCAGTGACCCGGGGAAGGAATATGGCTACACCTTC
TRBV18	-	few	TRBJ2-5	CASSPSETQYF	TGTGCCAGCTCACCAAGCGAGACCCAGTACTTC
TRBV9	-	-	TRBJ1-1	CASSGFRNTEAFF	TGTGCCAGCAGCGGATTCAGGAACACTGAAGCTTTCTTT
TRBV6-5	TRBD1	-	TRBJ2-7	CASRPGTGGDYEQYF	TGTGCCAGCAGGCCCGGGACAGGAGGGGACTACGAGCAGTACTTC
TRBV5-1	TRBD1	-	TRBJ2-3	CASSWDSRGPDTQYF	TGCGCCAGCAGTTGGGACAGTCGAGGCCCAGATACGCAGTATTTT
TRBV28	-	-	TRBJ2-7	CASSLTPQGPLYEQYF	TGTGCCAGCAGTTTGACCCCGCAGGGTCCCCTTTACGAGCAGTACTTC
TRBV5-1	-	few	TRBJ2-1	CASSQRRNEQFF	TGCGCCAGCAGCCAGCGCCGGAATGAGCAGTTCTTC
TRBV5-1	-	few	TRBJ2-1	CASSLRPGLNEQFF	TGCGCCAGCAGCTTACGGCCAGGTCTGAATGAGCAGTTCTTC
TRBV28	-	few	TRBJ2-3	CASSSPGATDTQYF	TGTGCCAGCAGTTCCCCGGGAGCTACAGATACGCAGTATTTT
TRBV6-5	TRBD1	-	TRBJ1-2	CASSYSATGFGYTF	TGTGCCAGCAGTTACTCGGCGACAGGGTTCGGCTACACCTTC
TRBV19	-	few	TRBJ1-5	CASSMGSRSNQPQHF	TGTGCCAGTAGTATGGGCAGTAGGTCCAATCAGCCCCAGCATTTT
TRBV27	TRBD1	-	TRBJ1-1	CASSYRTGQSEAFF	TGTGCCAGCAGTTATCGGACAGGGCAATCAGAAGCTTTCTTT
TRBV28	TRBD2	few	TRBJ2-7	CASSSSGTSGYEQYF	TGTGCCAGCAGTTCGTCCGGGACTAGCGGATACGAGCAGTACTTC
TRBV30	TRBD1	-	TRBJ2-1	CAFGQGALGNEQFF	TGTGCCTTCGGACAGGGGGCGCTTGGGAATGAGCAGTTCTTC
TRBV7-9	-	few	TRBJ1-2	CASSRTRGLAINYGYTF	TGTGCCAGCAGCCGTACCAGGGGCCTCGCAATTAACTATGGCTACACCTTC
TRBV4-3	TRBD1	-	TRBJ1-1	CASSQVRGDTEAFF	TGCGCCAGCAGCCAAGTCAGGGGGGACACTGAAGCTTTCTTT
TRBV7-8	-	-	TRBJ1-1	CASSPRAGGIYTEAFF	TGTGCCAGCAGCCCCCGGGCGGGGGGGATATACACTGAAGCTTTCTTT
TRBV7-9	-	few	TRBJ1-1	CASSLISGEAFF	TGTGCCAGCAGCTTAATATCAGGAGAAGCTTTCTTT
TRBV6-5	-	-	TRBJ1-1	CASSYGRGNTEAFF	TGTGCCAGCAGTTACGGGAGGGGGAACACTGAAGCTTTCTTT